This note documents a single T cell receptor (beta chain) sequence. Sequencing used immunoSEQ multiplex PCR; TCRdb keeps in-frame clones, though not all of them. The sample holds 250,000 to 350,000 clones, around 85% seen once. This sample was taken from a study of blood T cell repertoires in COVID-19. The overall study: Sites in the United States, Italy and Spain provided acute and convalescent COVID-19 samples.

V trimming: 4 bases; J trimming: 2 bases; junction bases outside the gene matches: 2. The germline CDR1 and CDR2 sequences are MNHEY and SMNVEV (reference sequence). This CDR3 comprises 14 residues. The receptor was derived from a human donor with COVID-19, enrolled during active disease. The donor label of this sample is uncertain. What was sequenced was peripheral blood. V and J are TRBV27 and TRBJ1-3; 7 bases are shared with TRBD1. The CDR3 reads CASSSGTAGNTIYF. CDR3 DNA: TGTGCCAGCAGTTCCGGGACAGCTGGAAACACCATATATTTT.